These 28 T cell receptor beta chains were sequenced from one sample in a study of blood T cell repertoires in COVID-19 (dated by TCRdb to the early 2020s). Libraries were prepared through the immunoSEQ multiplex PCR assay. The immuneACCESS repertoire file appears here via TCRdb, limited to in-frame rearrangements. These files lack a portion of the clones; in checked studies, under half of the deficit traces to unresolved V genes, and the cause of the others is not known. Here the sample has 150,000 to 200,000 clones; around 90% occur a single time. 1.6% of the sample comes from the top ten. Source material: peripheral blood. These receptors all stem from a woman between 45 and 65 years old with acute or convalescent COVID-19.

This chain connects TRBV9 to TRBJ2-7, with 10 nucleotides matching TRBD1. Germline CDR1 reads SGDLS; CDR2 reads YYNGEE. The CDR3 spans 15 residues. Trimming cost V 2 bases and J 4 bases; bases outside gene matches: 6. CDR3 sequence (DNA): TGTGCCAGCAGCGTCCGGGACAGGGGTCCGTACGAGCAGTACTTC. Residues: CASSVRDRGPYEQYF.

The chain carries TRBV10-3 and TRBJ1-1, with D maybe TRBD1 (5 bases). The CDR3 loop spans 14 amino acids. Germline V gives CDR1 ENHRY, CDR2 SYGVKD. With 8 bases removed from V and 2 bases from J, the gap between germline ends came to 15 bases. The CDR3 DNA is TGTGCCATCGGATCAGGGAATGGAAACACTGAAGCTTTCTTT. Translated: CAIGSGNGNTEAFF.

This chain links TRBV9 with TRBJ2-5; weak D call: TRBD2 (5 bases). The germline V gene has CDR1 SGDLS and CDR2 YYNGEE. Trimming cost V 3 bases and J 5 bases, with 14 bases left between them. The CDR3 runs to 14 residues. CDR3 sequence: CASSAGIIGETQYF. DNA for the CDR3: TGTGCCAGCAGCGCGGGGATAATTGGGGAGACCCAGTACTTC.

The J gene is TRBJ1-4, the V gene TRBV15; D may be TRBD1 (6 bases). V dropped 2 bases and J dropped 0 bases, with 10 bases sitting between them. The CDR3 totals 16 residues. CDR1 is LNHNV and CDR2 is YYDKDF in the germline V gene (reference sequence). The CDR3 region has the DNA TGTGCCACCAGCAGAACAGGGTTTGCAACTAATGAAAAACTGTTTTTT. Translated, it gives CATSRTGFATNEKLFF.

The chain links TRBV19 to TRBJ2-7; 9 bases fit TRBD1. Trimming at V came to 7 bases and at J to 6 bases, leaving 10 bases not matched to a gene. Germline lookup yields CDR1 LNHDA and CDR2 SQIVND (reference sequence). The CDR3 is 14 amino acids. The CDR3 sequence: CASNPTGGGGEQYF. CDR3 in DNA: TGTGCCAGTAACCCGACAGGGGGAGGGGGCGAGCAGTACTTC. Combining the CDR3 with reference TRBV19 and TRBJ2-7 gives the whole variable domain DGGITQSPKYLFRKEGQNVTLSCEQNLNHDAMYWYRQDPGQGLRLIYYSQIVNDFQKGDIAEGYSVSREKKESFPLTVTSAQKNPTAFYLCASNPTGGGGEQYFGPGTRLTVT.

The chain is built from TRBV30 and TRBJ1-4, with D unresolved. CDR3 size: 14 residues. Germline lookup yields CDR1 GTSNPN and CDR2 SVGIG (reference sequence). With 4 bases removed from V and 0 bases from J, the gap between germline ends came to 9 bases. Written as DNA, the CDR3 is TGTGCCTGGATTTGGCTAGCAACTAATGAAAAACTGTTTTTT. It is translated as CAWIWLATNEKLFF.

The V call is TRBV30, the J call TRBJ2-5; 13 bases align to TRBD2. V lost 5 bases and J lost 2; bases outside the gene matches: 2. Germline V lookup: CDR1 GTSNPN, CDR2 SVGIG (reference sequence). The CDR3 has 14 amino acids. DNA for the CDR3: TGTGCCTGGGGGGGACTAGCGGGACAAGAGACCCAGTACTTC. It yields the protein CAWGGLAGQETQYF.

The rearrangement uses TRBV29-1 and TRBJ2-7; 15 bases align to TRBD2. Trimming at V came to 6 bases and at J to 4 bases, leaving 1 base not matched to a gene. This CDR3 contains 13 residues. The germline CDR1 and CDR2 sequences are SQVTM and ANQGSEA. CDR3 loop: CSVGLAGGYEQYF. The CDR3 bases are TGCAGCGTGGGACTAGCGGGGGGTTACGAGCAGTACTTC.

V gene TRBV11-2 combines with J gene TRBJ1-1; D is undetermined. V lost 1 base to trimming and J lost 3 bases, with 6 bases between them. This CDR3 comprises 13 residues. CDR1 is SGHAT and CDR2 is FQNNGV in the germline V gene. The CDR3 DNA reads TGTGCCAGCAGCTTAGGCAGGTACACTGAAGCTTTCTTT. Protein sequence: CASSLGRYTEAFF.

The rearrangement uses TRBV30 and TRBJ2-1; 9 bases align to TRBD2. The V gene's germline CDR1 is GTSNPN and CDR2 SVGIG (reference sequence). This CDR3 has 14 amino acids. After removal of 0 bases from V and 9 bases from J, the junction contained 6 bases not matched to a gene. CDR3 DNA: TGTGCCTGGAGTGTATGGGGCGGGAGGGGTGAGCAGTTCTTC. This codes for CAWSVWGGRGEQFF. Variable domain in full (rest from reference TRBV30 and TRBJ2-1): SQTIHQWPATLVQPVGSPLSLECTVEGTSNPNLYWYRQAAGRGLQLLFYSVGIGQISSEVPQNLSASRPQDRQFILSSKKLLLSDSGFYLCAWSVWGGRGEQFFGPGTRLTVL.

This rearrangement joins TRBV24-1 to TRBJ1-2; 7 nucleotides match TRBD1. Trimming at V came to 3 bases and at J to 6 bases, leaving 6 bases not matched to a gene. The CDR3 is made up of 14 amino acids. Germline values: CDR1 KGHDR, CDR2 SFDVKD. CDR3: CATSDQDRAHGYTF. The CDR3 region has the DNA TGTGCCACCAGTGATCAAGACAGGGCTCATGGCTACACCTTC.

The gene calls are TRBV30 and TRBJ2-1; D might be TRBD2 (6 bases). The CDR3 extends over 14 amino acids. Trimming pared 4 bases from V and 2 bases from J, leaving 12 bases between. In germline, CDR1 is GTSNPN, CDR2 SVGIG (reference sequence). CDR3 loop: CAWTGVSAYNEQFF. Here the CDR3 DNA reads TGTGCCTGGACGGGGGTAAGCGCCTACAATGAGCAGTTCTTC.

The V call is TRBV7-2, the J call TRBJ1-5; 7 bases match TRBD1. Germline CDR1 is SGHTA and CDR2 is FQGNSA. Trimming at V came to 6 bases and at J to 1 base, leaving 6 bases not matched to a gene. The CDR3 runs to 15 residues. The CDR3 reads CASSYRGSSNQPQHF. The CDR3, as DNA: TGTGCCAGCAGTTACAGGGGATCGAGCAATCAGCCCCAGCATTTT.

As concerns this clone: One end of the junction does not line up with germline, which may come from a read error. The V gene is TRBV7-2, the J gene TRBJ1-2; a possible D gene is TRBD1 (5 bases). The germline CDR1 and CDR2 sequences are SGHTA and FQGNSA. CDR3 length: 10 residues. The CDR3 DNA is TGTGCCAGCAGCTTAGAGGGGCTCATTTTC. It is translated as CASSLEGLIF.

The J gene is TRBJ2-7, the V gene TRBV24-1, with TRBD2 as a possible D gene (5 bases). CDR3 length: 15 residues. V gave up 2 bases and J gave up 3 bases, with 13 bases separating them. Germline V gene lookup returns CDR1 KGHDR and CDR2 SFDVKD. The CDR3 loop reads CATSDSGSGDYEQYF. The CDR3, as DNA: TGTGCCACCAGTGATTCGGGAAGTGGGGACTACGAGCAGTACTTC.

The J gene is TRBJ1-1, the V gene TRBV4-1; possible D gene TRBD1, 6 bases. Germline lookup yields CDR1 MGHRA and CDR2 YSYEKL. The CDR3 totals 14 residues. The V end lost 2 bases, the J end lost 1 base, and 8 bases lay between the germline ends. CDR3 residues: CASSQMTGNTEAFF. The CDR3 DNA follows: TGCGCCAGCAGCCAAATGACAGGGAACACTGAAGCTTTCTTT.

This clone was recorded once. The gene calls are TRBV5-1 and TRBJ1-3; 9 bases agree with TRBD1. This CDR3 comprises 16 residues. Looked up from germline, CDR1 is SGHRS and CDR2 is YFSETQ. V shed 4 bases and J 4 bases; nucleotides not matched to a gene: 9. The chain's CDR3 is CASSIRTGVTGNTIYF. For the CDR3, the DNA is TGCGCCAGCAGCATCCGGACAGGGGTTACGGGAAACACCATATATTTT. Complete variable domain (other parts from reference TRBV5-1 and TRBJ1-3): KAGVTQTPRYLIKTRGQQVTLSCSPISGHRSVSWYQQTPGQGLQFLFEYFSETQRNKGNFPGRFSGRQFSNSRSEMNVSTLELGDSALYLCASSIRTGVTGNTIYFGEGSWLTVV.

This chain links TRBV7-9 with TRBJ1-6; 11 bases line up with TRBD1. The CDR3 consists of 15 residues. The V gene's germline CDR1 is SEHNR and CDR2 FQNEAQ (reference sequence). V shed 1 base, J shed 12 bases, and the junction held 5 bases outside the gene matches. The CDR3 nucleotides read TGTGCCAGCAGCTTAGGGACAGGGGGCGAAAGACCCCTCCACTTT. Amino acid sequence: CASSLGTGGERPLHF. The variable domain in full, with the rest retrieved from reference TRBV7-9 and TRBJ1-6, is DTGVSQNPRHKITKRGQNVTFRCDPISEHNRLYWYRQTLGQGPEFLTYFQNEAQLEKSRLLSDRFSAERPKGSFSTLEIQRTEQGDSAMYLCASSLGTGGERPLHFGNGTRLTVT.

V and J are TRBV2 and TRBJ2-1; D may be TRBD2 (6 bases). Trimming removed 8 bases from V and 6 bases from J, with 14 bases in between. Per germline, CDR1 SNHLY and CDR2 FYNNEI. This CDR3 contains 13 residues. The CDR3 sequence is CASGGTWGNEQFF. CDR3 coding DNA: TGTGCCAGCGGGGGGACTTGGGGCAATGAGCAGTTCTTC.

CDR3 DNA sequence: TGCAGTGCTAGTCGGGGACAGGGGTCCGACGAGCAGTACTTC. Translating gives CSASRGQGSDEQYF. This chain links TRBV20-1 with TRBJ2-7, with 10 bases fitting TRBD1. This CDR3 contains 14 residues. V trimming: 3 bases; J trimming: 5 bases; junction bases outside the gene matches: 7. Germline V CDR1 and CDR2: DFQATT, SNEGSKA (reference sequence).

The chain is built from TRBV10-3 and TRBJ1-2; D is undetermined. The V gene lost 7 bases and the J gene lost 5 bases, with 20 bases spanning the gap. The germline CDR1 and CDR2 sequences are ENHRY and SYGVKD. The length of the CDR3 is 15 residues. The CDR3 DNA reads as TGTGCCATCATTCCGGTACAGCTGGATGAATATGGCTACACCTTC. Its translation is CAIIPVQLDEYGYTF.

This chain links TRBV30 with TRBJ2-3; 10 nucleotides line up with TRBD1. This CDR3 comprises 14 residues. Per germline, CDR1 GTSNPN and CDR2 SVGIG (reference sequence). V lost 4 bases and J lost 2; bases outside the gene matches: 3. The CDR3 DNA reads as TGTGCCTGGATGGGACAGGGGCCCACAGATACGCAGTATTTT. Its protein product is CAWMGQGPTDTQYF.

The J gene is TRBJ2-5, the V gene TRBV7-6; D is ambiguous. Germline CDR1 and CDR2: SGHVS and FNYEAQ. The CDR3 covers 11 residues. V was trimmed by 5 bases and J by 7 bases, leaving 8 bases between them. The CDR3 DNA is TGTGCCAGCAGCAACATTTGGACCCAGTACTTC. Its protein product is CASSNIWTQYF. Filled out from reference TRBV7-6 and TRBJ2-5, the complete variable domain reads GAGVSQSPRYKVTKRGQDVALRCDPISGHVSLYWYRQALGQGPEFLTYFNYEAQQDKSGLPNDRFSAERPEGSISTLTIQRTEQRDSAMYRCASSNIWTQYFGPGTRLLVL.

The rearrangement joins TRBV2 to TRBJ1-2; D gene uncertain. CDR1 is SNHLY, CDR2 FYNNEI, per germline. V lost 7 bases and J lost 6, with 9 bases in between. The CDR3 runs 11 residues. The CDR3 DNA reads as TGTGCCAGCACGGGTAGAGATGGCTACACCTTC. Amino acids: CASTGRDGYTF.

In DNA form, the CDR3 reads TGTGCCAGCAGCTTAAGCCTAGCGGAGAGGGGTGAGCAGTTCTTC. This encodes CASSLSLAERGEQFF. The gene calls are TRBV7-2 and TRBJ2-1; 7 nucleotides line up with TRBD2. The CDR3 has 15 residues. The V gene's germline CDR1 is SGHTA and CDR2 FQGNSA. Losses at the gene ends were 2 bases for V and 9 bases for J; bases not matched to a gene: 10.

The CDR3 sequence: CASSVSRGFYNEQFF. CDR3 coding DNA: TGTGCCAGCAGCGTGAGCAGGGGGTTTTACAATGAGCAGTTCTTC. The chain employs TRBV9 and TRBJ2-1; 7 bases are shared with TRBD1. Germline V lookup: CDR1 SGDLS, CDR2 YYNGEE. V dropped 2 bases and J dropped 4; count of bases not matched to a gene: 6. This CDR3 spans 15 amino acids.

The V call is TRBV7-8, the J call TRBJ1-4; 8 nucleotides align to TRBD1. Germline V lookup: CDR1 SGHVS, CDR2 FQNEAQ. V was pared by 5 bases and J by 0 bases, with 17 bases of the junction left unmatched. This CDR3 contains 20 residues. The CDR3 nucleotides are TGTGCCAGCAGCCCTAATAACCCCAGGGGGCATCGGGCAACTAATGAAAAACTGTTTTTT. It is translated as CASSPNNPRGHRATNEKLFF.

This clone was picked up a small number of times. For the CDR3, the DNA is TGTGCCAGCAGCGTCGGGGACAGGGCTAACTATGGCTACACCTTC. Translating gives CASSVGDRANYGYTF. The rearrangement joins TRBV9 to TRBJ1-2; 9 nucleotides align to TRBD1. The CDR3 length is 15 residues. The germline V gene encodes CDR1 SGDLS and CDR2 YYNGEE. The J segment lost 0 bases and the V segment lost 2 bases, leaving 2 bases of the junction unmatched.